Below are 17 T cell receptor beta chains sequenced from a single sample in a study of blood T cell repertoires in COVID-19. The method was immunoSEQ multiplex PCR; TCRdb's version includes in-frame clones alone and lacks a portion of them. This sample has roughly 92,000 clones, with 75% to 95% found just once. The sample taken for sequencing was peripheral blood. The receptors derive from a man between 50 and 59 years old with acute or convalescent COVID-19.

V is TRBV24-1 and J is TRBJ1-2; D is unresolved. Germline V gene data show CDR1 as KGHDR and CDR2 as SFDVKD. V lost 2 bases, J lost 1 base, and 13 bases lay in between. CDR3 length equals 16 residues. This CDR3 is CATSDSMARGNYGYTF. The CDR3 DNA sequence: TGTGCCACCAGTGATTCCATGGCCCGGGGTAACTATGGCTACACCTTC.

This sequence joins TRBV5-4 and TRBJ2-3, with TRBD2 matching 15 bases. This CDR3 contains 17 residues. The germline gives CDR1 SGHNT, CDR2 YYREEE (reference sequence). After removal of 5 bases from V and 3 bases from J, the junction contained 7 bases not matched to a gene. CDR3 region: CASRPGLAGGGTDTQYF. The CDR3, as DNA: TGTGCCAGCAGGCCGGGACTAGCGGGAGGAGGGACAGATACGCAGTATTTT. Full variable domain (rest looked up from reference TRBV5-4 and TRBJ2-3): ETGVTQSPTHLIKTRGQQVTLRCSSQSGHNTVSWYQQALGQGPQFIFQYYREEENGRGNFPPRFSGLQFPNYSSELNVNALELDDSALYLCASRPGLAGGGTDTQYFGPGTRLTVL.

The genes are TRBV5-1 and TRBJ2-7; TRBD2 is a possible D gene (5 bases). The CDR3 contains 15 residues. Trimming shortened V by 0 bases and J by 1 base, and 11 bases separated the two germline ends. Germline CDR1 SGHRS, CDR2 YFSETQ. CDR3 in DNA: TGCGCCAGCAGCTTGGACGGGAAACTTTCCTACGAGCAGTACTTC. Its translation is CASSLDGKLSYEQYF.

This sequence joins TRBV3-1 (or the pseudogene TRBV3-2) and TRBJ2-1; D gene unclear. V was trimmed by 1 base and J by 9 bases, leaving 22 bases between them. This CDR3 is built from 17 residues. The V gene's germline CDR1 is LGHDT and CDR2 YNNKEL (reference sequence). This CDR3 reads CASSQVLASGLHPEQFF. The CDR3 DNA reads TGTGCCAGCAGCCAAGTCTTGGCGTCGGGTTTGCATCCTGAGCAGTTCTTC.

This clone was seen just once. Other DNA sequences in this specimen translate into the identical CDR3. The CDR3 here is CASSIRGPSYEQYF. The CDR3 DNA reads as TGTGCCAGTAGTATCAGGGGCCCTTCCTACGAGCAGTACTTC. The chain carries TRBV19 and TRBJ2-7; possibly TRBD1 for D (6 bases). The CDR3 spans 14 residues. V lost 3 bases to trimming and J lost 1 base, with 10 bases between them. Germline assignment: CDR1 LNHDA and CDR2 SQIVND (reference sequence). Full variable domain (rest looked up from reference TRBV19 and TRBJ2-7): DGGITQSPKYLFRKEGQNVTLSCEQNLNHDAMYWYRQDPGQGLRLIYYSQIVNDFQKGDIAEGYSVSREKKESFPLTVTSAQKNPTAFYLCASSIRGPSYEQYFGPGTRLTVT.

The V call is TRBV6-2 or TRBV6-3, the J call TRBJ2-7, with 8 bases aligning to TRBD2. Trimming took 4 bases from V and 2 from J; bases not matched to a gene: 10. The CDR3 length is 16 residues. Germline V gene data show CDR1 as MNHEY and CDR2 as SVGEGT. The CDR3, as DNA: TGTGCCAGCAGTTTCCCCCCAGCGGGAGACCCCTACGAGCAGTACTTC. It is translated as CASSFPPAGDPYEQYF.

As concerns this clone: Germline and junction disagree at one end, which may indicate a read error. The chain combines TRBV5-4 with TRBJ1-3, with TRBD1 identical over 8 bases. CDR1 and CDR2 (germline): SGHNT, YYREEE (reference sequence). This CDR3 has 13 amino acids. The CDR3 DNA reads TGTGCCAGCACCTTGGACAGGGCTGGCACCATATATTTT. Amino acids: CASTLDRAGTIYF.

V gene TRBV18 combines with J gene TRBJ1-5; 7 bases are shared with TRBD1. CDR1 KGHSH and CDR2 LQKENI come from the germline V gene. V lost 3 bases to trimming and J lost 4 bases; unmatched junction nucleotides: 3. The CDR3 runs to 14 residues. In DNA, the CDR3 is TGTGCCAGCTCACCGACAGGGAATAATCAGCCCCAGCATTTT. Protein: CASSPTGNNQPQHF.

This CDR3 is CASSLGTGGAYEQYF. CDR3 sequence (DNA): TGTGCCAGCAGTCTGGGGACAGGGGGCGCGTACGAGCAGTACTTC. This chain connects TRBV5-5 to TRBJ2-7; 12 bases fit TRBD1. The trim removed 5 bases at V and 4 bases at J, leaving 7 bases unmatched. The CDR3 covers 15 residues. Germline V gene data show CDR1 as SGHKS and CDR2 as YYEKEE (reference sequence). Full variable domain (outside the CDR3, taken from reference TRBV5-5 and TRBJ2-7): DAGVTQSPTHLIKTRGQQVTLRCSPISGHKSVSWYQQVLGQGPQFIFQYYEKEERGRGNFPDRFSARQFPNYSSELNVNALLLGDSALYLCASSLGTGGAYEQYFGPGTRLTVT.

The V and J genes are TRBV7-9 and TRBJ2-2, with 9 nucleotides matching TRBD2. This CDR3 has 15 amino acids. V dropped 2 bases and J dropped 7; count of bases not matched to a gene: 5. CDR1 is SEHNR and CDR2 is FQNEAQ in the germline V gene (reference sequence). CDR3 sequence: CASSLIAGANGELFF. In DNA form, the CDR3 reads TGTGCCAGCAGCTTAATAGCGGGAGCGAACGGGGAGCTGTTTTTT. Together with reference TRBV7-9 and TRBJ2-2, the CDR3 gives the full variable domain: DTGVSQNPRHKITKRGQNVTFRCDPISEHNRLYWYRQTLGQGPEFLTYFQNEAQLEKSRLLSDRFSAERPKGSFSTLEIQRTEQGDSAMYLCASSLIAGANGELFFGEGSRLTVL.

This clone was detected once. The CDR3 loop is CASSYNTGFTDTEAFF. The CDR3 DNA reads TGTGCCAGCAGTTACAACACAGGCTTCACTGATACTGAAGCTTTCTTT. J is TRBJ1-1 and V is TRBV6-5, with a tentative D call TRBD1 (5 bases). V lost 2 bases to trimming and J lost 5 bases, with 18 bases between them. Germline loops: CDR1 MNHEY, CDR2 SVGAGI. The CDR3 is made up of 16 amino acids.

This chain connects TRBV7-9 to TRBJ2-2, with no clear D. The CDR3 loop spans 13 amino acids. V lost 5 bases and J lost 5, with 9 bases in between. Germline values: CDR1 SEHNR, CDR2 FQNEAQ (reference sequence). CDR3 in amino acids: CASSLRSTGELFF. The CDR3, as DNA: TGTGCCAGCAGCCTACGGTCAACCGGGGAGCTGTTTTTT.

This clone appeared a single time. This chain connects TRBV6-4 to TRBJ2-7; D remains ambiguous. The CDR3 length is 13 residues. V shed 8 bases and J shed 7 bases, with 18 bases lying between them. CDR1 is MRHNA and CDR2 is SNTAGT in the germline V gene. The CDR3 spells CASRSIPGGEQYF. Written as DNA, the CDR3 is TGTGCCAGCCGCTCAATCCCCGGCGGAGAGCAGTACTTC.

The chain has TRBV10-3 and TRBJ2-4, with unresolved D. CDR3 length equals 13 residues. Germline values: CDR1 ENHRY, CDR2 SYGVKD. Trimming cost V 2 bases and J 5 bases, with 7 bases left between them. CDR3 protein: CAISEALENIQYF. The CDR3 DNA reads as TGTGCCATCAGTGAGGCTCTAGAAAACATTCAGTACTTC.

The chain couples TRBV19 to TRBJ2-7; 14 nucleotides line up with TRBD2. The ends lost 3 bases at V and 4 bases at J; junction bases unmatched: 17. This CDR3 has 20 amino acids. Germline V gene data show CDR1 as LNHDA and CDR2 as SQIVND (reference sequence). As DNA, the CDR3 is TGTGCCAGTAGTATGCGGACAACCGGGATCGGGACTAGCGGGAGATACGAGCAGTACTTC. This gives the protein CASSMRTTGIGTSGRYEQYF.

V and J are TRBV3-1 (or the pseudogene TRBV3-2) and TRBJ2-7, with 9 bases that match TRBD2. Germline CDR1 reads LGHDT; CDR2 reads YNNKEL (reference sequence). The CDR3 covers 14 residues. J was trimmed by 5 bases and V by 5 bases; bases with no gene match: 7. The DNA of the CDR3 is TGTGCCAGCAGCTCGCGGGAGGGAACCCACGAGCAGTACTTC. Protein sequence: CASSSREGTHEQYF.

This clone showed up just once. In nucleotides, the CDR3 is TGTGCCAGCAGACCGGGAGCGGGAGGGCTGGTCAATGAGCAGTTCTTC. It is translated as CASRPGAGGLVNEQFF. This sequence joins TRBV5-5 and TRBJ2-1, with TRBD2 identical over 10 bases. The length of the CDR3 is 16 residues. Germline V lookup: CDR1 SGHKS, CDR2 YYEKEE (reference sequence). V trimming: 5 bases; J trimming: 6 bases; junction bases outside the gene matches: 11.